This TCR beta chain was documented in a study of OX40 agonist ivuxolimab in advanced cancers. General study results and limits: A proportion of nonresponders additionally exhibited low normalized T-cell clonal expansion. At 0.1 to 3.0 mg/kg, clonal expansion of CD4+ and CD8+ blood T cells had occurred by week 6. Antigen targets of the expanded peripheral T cells went undetermined.

Germline CDR1 reads SEHNR; CDR2 reads FQNEAQ (reference sequence). The CDR3 extends over 16 amino acids. V lost 5 bases, J lost 5 bases, and 6 bases stayed unmatched. Only in-frame clones appear in the TCRdb table, and some are missing; sequencing was by immunoSEQ multiplex PCR. The data contain about 83,000 clones, nearly 90% of them seen just once; the ten biggest clones take up 0.72%. On this clone: Its antigen is still unknown.

The receptor comes from an adult with an advanced solid tumor such as melanoma, head and neck, liver or kidney cancer. Sequences were derived from CD4+ or CD8+ T cells sorted from blood, sampled in a trial of the OX40 agonist ivuxolimab. The chain has TRBV7-9 and TRBJ2-1; TRBD2 agrees at 13 bases. The CDR3, as DNA: TGTGCCAGCAGCCCAACCGGACTAGCGGGAGACAATGAGCAGTTCTTC. This sequence encodes CASSPTGLAGDNEQFF.